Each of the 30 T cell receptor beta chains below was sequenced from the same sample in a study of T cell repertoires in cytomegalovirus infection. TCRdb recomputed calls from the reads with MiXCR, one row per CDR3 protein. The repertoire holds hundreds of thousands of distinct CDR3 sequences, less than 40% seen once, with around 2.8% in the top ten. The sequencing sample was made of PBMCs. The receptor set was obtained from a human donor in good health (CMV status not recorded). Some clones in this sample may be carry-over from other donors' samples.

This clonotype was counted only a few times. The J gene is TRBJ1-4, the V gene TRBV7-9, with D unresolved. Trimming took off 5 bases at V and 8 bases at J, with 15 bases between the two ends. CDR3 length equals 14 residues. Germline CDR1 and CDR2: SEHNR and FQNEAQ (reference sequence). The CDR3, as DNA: TGTGCCAGCAGCGCGTCGGGGATGGGGGAAAAACTGTTTTTT. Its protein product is CASSASGMGEKLFF.

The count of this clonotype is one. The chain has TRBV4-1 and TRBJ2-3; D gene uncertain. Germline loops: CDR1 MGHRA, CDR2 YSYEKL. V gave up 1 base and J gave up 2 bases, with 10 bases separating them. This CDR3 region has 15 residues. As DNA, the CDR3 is TGCGCCAGCAGCCAAGCCCTGACGGCCACAGATACGCAGTATTTT. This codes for CASSQALTATDTQYF.

CDR3 protein: CASRSGQEYGYTF. The CDR3 nucleotides are TGTGCCAGCAGGTCGGGACAGGAGTATGGCTACACCTTC. This rearrangement joins TRBV28 to TRBJ1-2; 8 bases align to TRBD1. The CDR3 runs to 13 residues. J lost 5 bases, V lost 6 bases, and 5 bases had no gene match. The germline V gene encodes CDR1 MDHEN and CDR2 SYDVKM.

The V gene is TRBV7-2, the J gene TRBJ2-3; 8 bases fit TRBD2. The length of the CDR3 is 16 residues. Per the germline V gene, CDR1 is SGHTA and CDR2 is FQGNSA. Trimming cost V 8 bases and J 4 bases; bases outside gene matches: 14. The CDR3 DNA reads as TGTGCCAGCCTGGGGGCCCCGGCAGCGGGAGCAGATACGCAGTATTTT. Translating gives CASLGAPAAGADTQYF.

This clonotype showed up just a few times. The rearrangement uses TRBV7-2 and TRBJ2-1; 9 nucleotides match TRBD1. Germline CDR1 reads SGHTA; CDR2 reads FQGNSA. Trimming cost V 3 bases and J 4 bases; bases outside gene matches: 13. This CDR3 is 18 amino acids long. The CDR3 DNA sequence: TGTGCCAGCAGCTTGGGGGTATGGGGGACAGGGAAATACAATGAGCAGTTCTTC. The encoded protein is CASSLGVWGTGKYNEQFF. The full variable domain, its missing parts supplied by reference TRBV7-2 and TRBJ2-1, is GAGVSQSPSNKVTEKGKDVELRCDPISGHTALYWYRQSLGQGLEFLIYFQGNSAPDKSGLPSDRFSAERTGGSVSTLTIQRTQQEDSAVYLCASSLGVWGTGKYNEQFFGPGTRLTVL.

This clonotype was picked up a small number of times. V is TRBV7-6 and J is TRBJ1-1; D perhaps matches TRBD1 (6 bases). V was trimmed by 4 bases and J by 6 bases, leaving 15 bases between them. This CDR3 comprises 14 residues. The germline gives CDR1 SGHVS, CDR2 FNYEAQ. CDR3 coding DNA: TGTGCCAGCAGCTCCCAGGGGAGGTGGGCTGAAGCTTTCTTT. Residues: CASSSQGRWAEAFF.

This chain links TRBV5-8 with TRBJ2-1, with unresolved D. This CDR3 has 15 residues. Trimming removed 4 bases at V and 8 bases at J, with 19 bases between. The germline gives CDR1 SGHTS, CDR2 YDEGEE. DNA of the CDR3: TGTGCCAGCAGCCCAACCCGGACCCCCTTGTATGAGCAGTTCTTC. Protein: CASSPTRTPLYEQFF.

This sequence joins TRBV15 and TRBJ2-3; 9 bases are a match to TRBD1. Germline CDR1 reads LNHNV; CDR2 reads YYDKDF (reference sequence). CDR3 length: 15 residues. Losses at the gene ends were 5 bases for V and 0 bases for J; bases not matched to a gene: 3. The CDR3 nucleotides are TGTGCCACCAGCGTGGGACAGGGAAGCACAGATACGCAGTATTTT. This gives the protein CATSVGQGSTDTQYF.

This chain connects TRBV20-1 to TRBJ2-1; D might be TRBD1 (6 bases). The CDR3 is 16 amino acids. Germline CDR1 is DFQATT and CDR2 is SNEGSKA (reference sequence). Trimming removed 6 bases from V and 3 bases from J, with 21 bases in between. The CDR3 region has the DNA TGCAGTGCGGATTCAGCCGGGACATCCCTCTACAATGAGCAGTTCTTC. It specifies CSADSAGTSLYNEQFF.

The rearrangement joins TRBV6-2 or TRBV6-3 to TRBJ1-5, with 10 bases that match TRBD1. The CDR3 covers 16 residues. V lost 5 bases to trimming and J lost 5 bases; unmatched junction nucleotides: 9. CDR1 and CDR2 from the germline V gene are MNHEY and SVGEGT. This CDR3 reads CASSNIDRGPDQPQHF. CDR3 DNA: TGTGCCAGCAGTAATATCGACAGGGGGCCGGATCAGCCCCAGCATTTT.

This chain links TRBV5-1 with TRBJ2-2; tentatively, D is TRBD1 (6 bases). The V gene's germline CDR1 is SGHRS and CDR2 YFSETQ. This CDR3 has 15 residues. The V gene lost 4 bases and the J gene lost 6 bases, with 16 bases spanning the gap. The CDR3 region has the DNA TGCGCCAGCAGCGCGGACAGTCGTGATGCCGGGGAGCTGTTTTTT. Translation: CASSADSRDAGELFF.

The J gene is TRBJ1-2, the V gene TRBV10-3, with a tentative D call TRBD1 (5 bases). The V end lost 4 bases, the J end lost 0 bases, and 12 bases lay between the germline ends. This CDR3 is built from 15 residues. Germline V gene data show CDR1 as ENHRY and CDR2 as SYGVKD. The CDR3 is CAISAFGGANYGYTF. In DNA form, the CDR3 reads TGTGCCATCAGTGCTTTTGGGGGAGCTAACTATGGCTACACCTTC.

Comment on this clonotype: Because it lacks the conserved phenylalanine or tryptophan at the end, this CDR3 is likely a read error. The CDR3 here is CASSRGQAVDEAFL. DNA for the CDR3: TGTGCCAGCAGCCGGGGACAGGCAGTCGATGAAGCTTTCTTG. This chain uses TRBV14 with TRBJ1-1; 8 bases are shared with TRBD1. The CDR3 sequence is 14 residues long. The ends lost 4 bases at V and 7 bases at J; junction bases unmatched: 8. The germline CDR1 and CDR2 sequences are SGHDN and FVKESK.

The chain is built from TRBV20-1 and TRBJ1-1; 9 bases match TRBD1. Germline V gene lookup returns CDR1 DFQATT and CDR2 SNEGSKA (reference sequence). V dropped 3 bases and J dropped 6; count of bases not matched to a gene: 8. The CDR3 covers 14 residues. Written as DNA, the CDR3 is TGCAGTGCTAGTGTAACAGGGGGCGAGGCTGAAGCTTTCTTT. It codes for CSASVTGGEAEAFF.

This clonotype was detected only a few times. The CDR3 bases are TGTGCCAGCAGTACCCGACTAGCGGGAGTACCAGATACGCAGTATTTT. Protein sequence: CASSTRLAGVPDTQYF. This chain connects TRBV28 to TRBJ2-3, with 12 bases matching TRBD2. V shed 5 bases, J shed 4 bases, and the junction held 7 bases outside the gene matches. The CDR3 runs to 16 residues. CDR1 and CDR2 (germline): MDHEN, SYDVKM.

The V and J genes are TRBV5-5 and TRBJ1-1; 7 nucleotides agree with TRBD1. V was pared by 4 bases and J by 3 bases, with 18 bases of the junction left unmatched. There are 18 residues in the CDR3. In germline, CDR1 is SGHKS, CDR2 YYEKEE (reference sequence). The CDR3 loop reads CASSPRQGRATRDTEAFF. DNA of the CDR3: TGTGCCAGCAGCCCTCGACAGGGAAGGGCTACCCGGGACACTGAAGCTTTCTTT. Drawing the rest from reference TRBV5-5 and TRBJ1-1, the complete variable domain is DAGVTQSPTHLIKTRGQQVTLRCSPISGHKSVSWYQQVLGQGPQFIFQYYEKEERGRGNFPDRFSARQFPNYSSELNVNALLLGDSALYLCASSPRQGRATRDTEAFFGQGTRLTVV.

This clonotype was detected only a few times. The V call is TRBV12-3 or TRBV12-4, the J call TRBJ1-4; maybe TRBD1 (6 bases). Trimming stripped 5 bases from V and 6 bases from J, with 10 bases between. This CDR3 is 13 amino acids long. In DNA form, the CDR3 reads TGTGCCAGCAGTCCGACAGGAGATGAAAAACTGTTTTTT. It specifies CASSPTGDEKLFF.

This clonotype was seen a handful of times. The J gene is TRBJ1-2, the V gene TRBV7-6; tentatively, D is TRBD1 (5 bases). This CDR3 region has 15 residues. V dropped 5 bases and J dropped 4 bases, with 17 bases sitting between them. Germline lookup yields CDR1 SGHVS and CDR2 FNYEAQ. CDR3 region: CASSIFSGTLYGYTF. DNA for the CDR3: TGTGCCAGCAGCATTTTCTCCGGGACCCTCTATGGCTACACCTTC.

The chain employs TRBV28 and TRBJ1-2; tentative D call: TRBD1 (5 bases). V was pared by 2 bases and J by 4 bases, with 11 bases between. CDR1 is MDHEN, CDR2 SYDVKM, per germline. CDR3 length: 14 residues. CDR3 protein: CASSLRGDGYGYTF. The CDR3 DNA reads TGTGCCAGCAGTTTACGAGGGGACGGCTATGGCTACACCTTC.

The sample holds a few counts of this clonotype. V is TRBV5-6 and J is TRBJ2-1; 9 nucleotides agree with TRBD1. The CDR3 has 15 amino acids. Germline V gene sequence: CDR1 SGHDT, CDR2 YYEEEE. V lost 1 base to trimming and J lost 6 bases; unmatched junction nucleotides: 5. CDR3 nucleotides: TGTGCCAGCAGCTTGCTCACACAGGGGGCCAATGAGCAGTTCTTC. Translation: CASSLLTQGANEQFF.

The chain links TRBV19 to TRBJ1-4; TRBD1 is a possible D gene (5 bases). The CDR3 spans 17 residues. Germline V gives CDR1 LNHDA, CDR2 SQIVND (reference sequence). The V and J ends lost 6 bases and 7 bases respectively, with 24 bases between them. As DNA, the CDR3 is TGTGCCAGTAGGCCGACCCCAATCCGAGGGGTCCGTGAAAAACTGTTTTTT. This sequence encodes CASRPTPIRGVREKLFF.

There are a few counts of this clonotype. The DNA of the CDR3 is TGTGCCAGTTTTTCAGGGGACTATGGCTACACCTTC. Protein sequence: CASFSGDYGYTF. This sequence joins TRBV19 and TRBJ1-2; perhaps TRBD1 as D (6 bases). With 8 bases removed from V and 3 bases from J, the gap between germline ends came to 10 bases. The CDR3 is 12 residues long. The V gene's germline CDR1 is LNHDA and CDR2 SQIVND (reference sequence).

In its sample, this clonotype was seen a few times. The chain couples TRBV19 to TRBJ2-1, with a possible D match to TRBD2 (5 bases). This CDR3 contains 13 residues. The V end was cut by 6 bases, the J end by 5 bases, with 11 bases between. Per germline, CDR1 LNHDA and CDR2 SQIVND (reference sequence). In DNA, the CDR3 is TGTGCCAGTAGCCCGGACGGGAACAATGAGCAGTTCTTC. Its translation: CASSPDGNNEQFF.

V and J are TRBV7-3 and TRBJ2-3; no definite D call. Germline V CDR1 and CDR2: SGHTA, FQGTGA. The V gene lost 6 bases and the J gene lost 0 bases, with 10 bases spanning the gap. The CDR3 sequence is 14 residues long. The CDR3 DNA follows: TGTGCCAGCAGTTATACATCTAGCACAGATACGCAGTATTTT. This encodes CASSYTSSTDTQYF. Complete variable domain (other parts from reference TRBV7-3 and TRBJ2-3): GAGVSQTPSNKVTEKGKYVELRCDPISGHTALYWYRQSLGQGPEFLIYFQGTGAADDSGLPNDRFFAVRPEGSVSTLKIQRTERGDSAVYLCASSYTSSTDTQYFGPGTRLTVL.

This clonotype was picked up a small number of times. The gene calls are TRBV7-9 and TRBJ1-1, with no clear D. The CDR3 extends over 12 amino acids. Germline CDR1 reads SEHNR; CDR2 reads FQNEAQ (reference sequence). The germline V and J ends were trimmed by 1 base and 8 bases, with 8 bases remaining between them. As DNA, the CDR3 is TGTGCCAGCAGCTTAGTACTAGGAGAAGCTTTCTTT. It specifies CASSLVLGEAFF.

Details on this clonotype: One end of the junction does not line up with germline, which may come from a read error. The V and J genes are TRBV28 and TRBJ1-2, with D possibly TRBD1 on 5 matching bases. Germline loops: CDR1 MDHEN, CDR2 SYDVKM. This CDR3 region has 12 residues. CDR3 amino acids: CVSSSGGYGYTF. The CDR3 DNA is TGTGTCAGCAGTTCCGGGGGGTATGGCTACACCTTC.

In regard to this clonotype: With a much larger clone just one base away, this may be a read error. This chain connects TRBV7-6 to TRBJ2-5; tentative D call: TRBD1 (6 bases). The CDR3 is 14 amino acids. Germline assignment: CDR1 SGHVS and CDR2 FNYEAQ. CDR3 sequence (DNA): TGTGCCAGCAGCTTAGACAGGGTGGAAGAGACCCCGTACTTC. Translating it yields CASSLDRVEETPYF.

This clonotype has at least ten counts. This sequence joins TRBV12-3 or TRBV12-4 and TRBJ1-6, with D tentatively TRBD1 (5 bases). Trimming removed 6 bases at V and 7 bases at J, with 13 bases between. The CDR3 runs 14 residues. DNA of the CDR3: TGTGCCAGCAGCCCCGGGACGGGGAATTCACCCCTCCACTTT. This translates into CASSPGTGNSPLHF.

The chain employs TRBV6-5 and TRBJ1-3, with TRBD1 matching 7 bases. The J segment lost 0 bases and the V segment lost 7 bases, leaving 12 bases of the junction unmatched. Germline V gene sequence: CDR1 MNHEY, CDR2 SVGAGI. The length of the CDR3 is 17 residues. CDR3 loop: CASTNKGAGYSGNTIYF. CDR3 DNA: TGTGCCAGCACCAACAAGGGGGCCGGTTACTCTGGAAACACCATATATTTT.

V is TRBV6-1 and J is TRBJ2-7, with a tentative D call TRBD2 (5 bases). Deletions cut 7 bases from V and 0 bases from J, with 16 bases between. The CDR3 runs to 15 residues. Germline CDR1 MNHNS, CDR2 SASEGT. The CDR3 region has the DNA TGTGCCAGCATAGCCTCCACCAGCGGCTCCTACGAGCAGTACTTC. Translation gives CASIASTSGSYEQYF.